This is a list of T cell receptor beta chains from one sample in a study of T cell responses to AZD1222 COVID-19 vaccine. Repertoires were generated with immunoSEQ multiplex PCR, while TCRdb's copy carries only in-frame clones and drops some. The sample has approximately 92,000 clones, around 90% seen once. The sample here was peripheral blood, taken on day 0 of AZD1222 vaccination. Receptors originate from an adult in good health. CDR3s include the opening cysteine and the closing phenylalanine or tryptophan. Each record gives: CDR3 length, J gene, D gene, clone size, V gene, CDR3 protein, CDR3 DNA. D genes are given only for firm matches. Part of the rows lack a size; the others show once, few, many or a class for expanded clones.

len: 15; j_gene: TRBJ2-7; d_gene: TRBD2; abundance: .; v_gene: TRBV18; CDR3aa: CASSPPSASGYEQYF; CDR3nt: TGTGCCAGCTCACCACCTTCGGCTAGCGGTTACGAGCAGTACTTC
len: 16; j_gene: TRBJ2-1; d_gene: TRBD1; abundance: .; v_gene: TRBV27; CDR3aa: CASRWDAGQGYNEQFF; CDR3nt: TGTGCCAGCAGATGGGACGCGGGACAGGGGTACAATGAGCAGTTCTTC
len: 14; j_gene: TRBJ1-6; d_gene: .; abundance: .; v_gene: TRBV4-3; CDR3aa: CASSQGPYNSPLHF; CDR3nt: TGCGCCAGCAGCCAAGGTCCCTATAATTCACCCCTCCACTTT
len: 14; j_gene: TRBJ2-1; d_gene: .; abundance: .; v_gene: TRBV9; CDR3aa: CASSVDLAYNEQFF; CDR3nt: TGTGCCAGCAGCGTAGATCTAGCCTACAATGAGCAGTTCTTC
len: 13; j_gene: TRBJ1-5; d_gene: .; abundance: .; v_gene: TRBV6-5; CDR3aa: CASSYGQGQPQHF; CDR3nt: TGTGCCAGCAGTTACGGGCAGGGACAGCCCCAGCATTTT
len: 17; j_gene: TRBJ2-7; d_gene: TRBD2; abundance: .; v_gene: TRBV10-3; CDR3aa: CAISGGTSGIPSYEQYF; CDR3nt: TGTGCCATCAGTGGTGGGACTAGCGGGATTCCGTCCTACGAGCAGTACTTC
len: 13; j_gene: TRBJ1-5; d_gene: .; abundance: .; v_gene: TRBV6-2/TRBV6-3; CDR3aa: CASSSGGRQPQHF; CDR3nt: TGTGCCAGCAGTTCGGGGGGAAGACAGCCCCAGCATTTT
len: 17; j_gene: TRBJ2-2; d_gene: .; abundance: .; v_gene: TRBV12-5; CDR3aa: CASGLAPGTLNTGELFF; CDR3nt: TGTGCTAGTGGTTTGGCACCAGGGACTTTGAACACCGGGGAGCTGTTTTTT
len: 13; j_gene: TRBJ1-1; d_gene: .; abundance: .; v_gene: TRBV6-5; CDR3aa: CASLQGWGTEAFF; CDR3nt: TGTGCCAGCCTCCAGGGTTGGGGGACTGAAGCTTTCTTT
len: 13; j_gene: TRBJ2-7; d_gene: .; abundance: few; v_gene: TRBV5-4; CDR3aa: CASSLETSYEQYF; CDR3nt: TGTGCCAGCAGCTTGGAGACTTCCTACGAGCAGTACTTC
len: 17; j_gene: TRBJ2-2; d_gene: TRBD2; abundance: once; v_gene: TRBV2; CDR3aa: CASSEGTSGANTGELFF; CDR3nt: TGTGCCAGCAGTGAGGGGACTAGCGGGGCCAACACCGGGGAGCTGTTTTTT
len: 14; j_gene: TRBJ1-2; d_gene: .; abundance: .; v_gene: TRBV3-1/TRBV3-2; CDR3aa: CASSPRTAAGGYTF; CDR3nt: TGTGCCAGCAGCCCCCGGACAGCCGCTGGGGGCTACACCTTC
len: 13; j_gene: TRBJ2-5; d_gene: TRBD1; abundance: .; v_gene: TRBV5-1; CDR3aa: CASMGQGLETQYF; CDR3nt: TGCGCCAGCATGGGACAGGGTCTGGAGACCCAGTACTTC
len: 15; j_gene: TRBJ2-2; d_gene: .; abundance: .; v_gene: TRBV4-3; CDR3aa: CASSQEAGNTGELFF; CDR3nt: TGCGCCAGCAGCCAAGAGGCGGGGAACACCGGGGAGCTGTTTTTT
len: 12; j_gene: TRBJ1-2; d_gene: .; abundance: .; v_gene: TRBV2; CDR3aa: CASSLTGYGYTF; CDR3nt: TGTGCCAGCAGTTTGACCGGTTATGGCTACACCTTC
len: 17; j_gene: TRBJ2-7; d_gene: TRBD2; abundance: .; v_gene: TRBV5-1; CDR3aa: CASSPTPSGGVSYEQYF; CDR3nt: TGCGCCAGCAGCCCTACCCCTAGCGGGGGGGTCTCCTACGAGCAGTACTTC
len: 17; j_gene: TRBJ1-2; d_gene: .; abundance: .; v_gene: TRBV30; CDR3aa: CAWGFVAERWYNYGYTF; CDR3nt: TGTGCCTGGGGCTTTGTGGCAGAGAGATGGTATAACTATGGCTACACCTTC
len: 15; j_gene: TRBJ2-5; d_gene: TRBD1; abundance: .; v_gene: TRBV5-1; CDR3aa: CASSAADRGEETQYF; CDR3nt: TGCGCCAGCAGTGCTGCGGACAGGGGCGAAGAGACCCAGTACTTC
len: 13; j_gene: TRBJ1-2; d_gene: .; abundance: .; v_gene: TRBV27; CDR3aa: CASSRGRPYGYTF; CDR3nt: TGTGCCAGCAGTAGGGGACGGCCCTATGGCTACACCTTC
len: 16; j_gene: TRBJ1-1; d_gene: .; abundance: .; v_gene: TRBV2; CDR3aa: CASSDGQSGMNTEAFF; CDR3nt: TGTGCCAGCAGTGATGGGCAGTCTGGAATGAACACTGAAGCTTTCTTT
len: 13; j_gene: TRBJ1-1; d_gene: TRBD1; abundance: .; v_gene: TRBV11-2; CDR3aa: CATEDRMNTEAFF; CDR3nt: TGTGCCACCGAGGACAGGATGAACACTGAAGCTTTCTTT
len: 15; j_gene: TRBJ2-1; d_gene: .; abundance: .; v_gene: TRBV19; CDR3aa: CASSAVEGGRRKQFF; CDR3nt: TGTGCCAGTTCCGCCGTTGAGGGGGGGCGGAGGAAGCAGTTCTTC
len: 11; j_gene: TRBJ1-2; d_gene: .; abundance: .; v_gene: TRBV28; CDR3aa: CASTALYGYTF; CDR3nt: TGTGCCAGCACCGCATTGTATGGCTACACCTTC
len: 19; j_gene: TRBJ2-3; d_gene: TRBD2; abundance: .; v_gene: TRBV5-1; CDR3aa: CASSFRGLAGDTGTDTQYF; CDR3nt: TGCGCCAGCAGCTTCCGGGGACTAGCGGGAGACACAGGGACAGATACGCAGTATTTT
len: 14; j_gene: TRBJ1-1; d_gene: .; abundance: .; v_gene: TRBV4-3; CDR3aa: CASSHSGGDGEAFF; CDR3nt: TGCGCCAGCAGCCATTCGGGGGGCGACGGTGAAGCTTTCTTT
len: 15; j_gene: TRBJ2-7; d_gene: .; abundance: .; v_gene: TRBV7-3; CDR3aa: CASSPTGILRYEQYF; CDR3nt: TGTGCCAGCAGCCCCACGGGGATTCTTCGCTACGAGCAGTACTTC